This TCR beta chain is from a study of blood T cells in healthy people across ages. Whole-study results and caveats: The lack of PBMC sorting stopped any conclusive naive versus antigen-experienced comparison.

This clonotype was counted many times. Its antigen remains unknown. Alongside a J-beta primer mix, a sample-barcoded 5' primer served in a second PCR lasting about 7 to 12 cycles. TCRdb analysed the 5' RACE reads with MiXCR anew, one entry per CDR3 protein. This sample has about 590,000 distinct CDR3 sequences; roughly 31% occur once, and the top ten carry more than 15%. The sample consisted of blood. The sequence was collected from an elderly woman in good health.

The CDR3 sequence is CASIRTEGNYGYTF. CDR3 nucleotide sequence: TGTGCCAGCATAAGGACGGAAGGAAACTATGGCTACACCTTC. The rearrangement uses TRBV6-2 or TRBV6-3 and TRBJ1-2, with D uncertain. V lost 7 bases, J lost 2 bases, and 14 bases lay in between. The length of the CDR3 is 14 residues. Germline V lookup: CDR1 MNHEY, CDR2 SVGEGT.